Reported below is one T cell receptor (beta chain). Its matching antigen is unknown. This CDR3 region has 14 residues. V dropped 5 bases and J dropped 7; count of bases not matched to a gene: 12. CDR1 is SGHRS and CDR2 is YFSETQ in the germline V gene. The data are from a study of cytomegalovirus exposure and HLA in healthy donors. Study-wide results and limits: HLA alleles were associated with around 17,000 TCR beta sequences in a later analysis at 0.05 false discovery rate.

Researchers ran the PCR with 60 Vbeta and 13 Jbeta primers. Method: immunoSEQ multiplex PCR; TCRdb's copy keeps in-frame clones and lacks some. This table holds about 25,000 clones, about 70% found once. The V call is TRBV5-1, the J call TRBJ2-7; 7 bases are shared with TRBD1. This sequence originates from a woman in her forties or fifties in good health and CMV-seronegative. The sequencing input was PBMCs. In DNA form, the CDR3 reads TGCGCCAGCAGTTCAAGGGGGCTTTCGGGTGAGCAGTACTTC. This translates into CASSSRGLSGEQYF.